This T cell receptor (beta chain) was profiled in a study of blood T cells in healthy people across ages. Broader study findings: Nothing was known about donor CMV status, and this possibly confounded expanded clonotype changes.

This CDR3 is 16 amino acids long. V dropped 4 bases and J dropped 10; count of bases not matched to a gene: 16. CDR1 is SGHRS, CDR2 YFSETQ, per germline. Sample-barcoded 5' priming and a J-beta primer mix drove a second PCR of about 6 to 11 cycles. TCRdb redid the calling of the 5' RACE reads with MiXCR, one entry per CDR3 protein. The sample lists under 1 million distinct CDR3 sequences, 40% to 50% occurring once. About this clonotype itself: Its antigen remains unknown.

This clonotype originated in a man aged 55 to 70 in good health. The rearrangement uses TRBV5-1 and TRBJ2-1; 8 bases are shared with TRBD1. Sequenced sample: blood. The CDR3 loop reads CASSPKYGTGYHEQFF. The CDR3 DNA reads as TGCGCCAGCAGCCCCAAATACGGGACAGGCTACCACGAGCAGTTCTTC.